Below are 7 T cell receptor beta chains sequenced from a single sample in a study of cytomegalovirus exposure and HLA in healthy donors. PCR employed 60 Vbeta and 13 Jbeta primers. The protocol was immunoSEQ multiplex PCR, while the TCRdb copy is restricted to in-frame clones and leaves out a portion. The sample includes more than 200,000 clones, less than 85% of them seen just once. The source material was PBMCs. All receptors come from a girl aged 2-10 years in good health and CMV-seronegative.

The chain carries TRBV30 and TRBJ2-4, with D unclear. This CDR3 contains 18 residues. V was clipped by 1 base and J by 0 bases, with 19 bases between them. Germline V CDR1 and CDR2: GTSNPN, SVGIG (reference sequence). In DNA form, the CDR3 reads TGTGCCTGGAGTGATATGGTGGTTCCGACTCAAGCCAAAAACATTCAGTACTTC. Translating gives CAWSDMVVPTQAKNIQYF.

The chain uses TRBV15 and TRBJ2-7, with 11 positions matching TRBD1. V dropped 4 bases and J dropped 3; count of bases not matched to a gene: 5. This CDR3 region has 15 residues. Germline CDR1 is LNHNV and CDR2 is YYDKDF (reference sequence). CDR3 nucleotide sequence: TGTGCCACCAGCAAGCCGGGACAGGGGGTCTACGAGCAGTACTTC. It translates to CATSKPGQGVYEQYF.

Only a few counts were recorded for this clone. The chain uses TRBV29-1 and TRBJ2-1, with 10 nucleotides matching TRBD2. This CDR3 has 14 amino acids. Per the germline V gene, CDR1 is SQVTM and CDR2 is ANQGSEA. The trim removed 7 bases at V and 7 bases at J, leaving 10 bases unmatched. This CDR3 is CSEGSSGGLNEQFF. As DNA, the CDR3 is TGCAGCGAGGGGTCTAGCGGGGGCCTGAATGAGCAGTTCTTC.

This chain links TRBV30 with TRBJ2-5; 10 bases match TRBD1. The J call may be mistaken, given a closer DNA end match to TRBJ2-7. CDR3 length: 14 residues. Germline V gene lookup returns CDR1 GTSNPN and CDR2 SVGIG (reference sequence). In DNA, the CDR3 is TGTGCCTGGAGGCCGGGACAGGGGATCTACGAGCAGTACTTC. Protein product: CAWRPGQGIYEQYF.

This chain connects TRBV4-1 to TRBJ2-2, with 7 bases identical to TRBD2. Trimming at V came to 0 bases and at J to 4 bases, leaving 8 bases not matched to a gene. Germline loops: CDR1 MGHRA, CDR2 YSYEKL. CDR3 size: 17 residues. The CDR3 DNA is TGCGCCAGCAGCCAAGATATGACGGGAGGACCCACCGGGGAGCTGTTTTTT. It translates to CASSQDMTGGPTGELFF.

This clone was counted a few times. The chain uses TRBV7-6 and TRBJ2-3; weak D call: TRBD2 (6 bases). Germline V CDR1 and CDR2: SGHVS, FNYEAQ. The V end was cut by 3 bases, the J end by 8 bases, with 9 bases between. The CDR3 contains 12 residues. CDR3 loop: CASSFQGGTQYF. In DNA form, the CDR3 reads TGTGCCAGCAGCTTCCAGGGAGGTACGCAGTATTTT.

This chain joins TRBV7-9 and TRBJ1-1; D not certain. Germline CDR1 is SEHNR and CDR2 is FQNEAQ (reference sequence). The V gene lost 4 bases and the J gene lost 7 bases, with 10 bases spanning the gap. The CDR3 loop spans 12 amino acids. CDR3 DNA: TGTGCCAGCAGCTCCTATCCGGTTGAAGCTTTCTTT. Translating it yields CASSSYPVEAFF.